This entry lists 21 T cell receptor beta chains sequenced from one sample in a study of T cell responses to AZD1222 COVID-19 vaccine. The repertoire was sequenced with immunoSEQ multiplex PCR; TCRdb's copy has only in-frame clones and lacks some. The sample includes fewer than 250,000 clones, around 93% of them seen just once. Sequencing used peripheral blood, obtained on day 0 of MenACWY control vaccination. These receptors all stem from an adult in good health.

The V gene is TRBV7-6, the J gene TRBJ2-2; the D is unclear. Germline CDR1 is SGHVS and CDR2 is FNYEAQ. The CDR3 consists of 12 residues. The V end lost 5 bases, the J end lost 2 bases, and 3 bases lay between the germline ends. DNA of the CDR3: TGTGCCAGCAGCCCCAACACCGGGGAGCTGTTTTTT. It encodes CASSPNTGELFF.

The genes are TRBV5-1 and TRBJ1-4; maybe TRBD1 (6 bases). Germline V gene data show CDR1 as SGHRS and CDR2 as YFSETQ. V lost 0 bases and J lost 7, with 19 bases in between. CDR3 length equals 17 residues. The CDR3 DNA sequence: TGCGCCAGCAGCTTGGAGCCCACAGGGAAAACGGCTGAAAAACTGTTTTTT. It is translated as CASSLEPTGKTAEKLFF.

This clone was detected a few times. This sequence joins TRBV7-7 and TRBJ2-2; 9 nucleotides match TRBD2. The CDR3 totals 16 residues. J lost 4 bases, V lost 5 bases, and 8 bases had no gene match. CDR1 is SSHAT and CDR2 is FNYEAQ in the germline V gene (reference sequence). The CDR3 spells CASSPASSGATGELFF. The CDR3 nucleotides are TGTGCCAGCAGCCCAGCGTCTAGCGGGGCCACCGGGGAGCTGTTTTTT.

V and J are TRBV6-1 and TRBJ1-2; tentative D call: TRBD1 (5 bases). The germline V and J ends were trimmed by 3 bases and 1 base, with 12 bases remaining between them. The CDR3 consists of 15 residues. Germline CDR1 MNHNS, CDR2 SASEGT. In DNA form, the CDR3 reads TGTGCCAGCAGTGATGGGGACGTGTTTAACTATGGCTACACCTTC. This gives the protein CASSDGDVFNYGYTF.

The V call is TRBV7-9, the J call TRBJ1-2; no firm D call. Germline values: CDR1 SEHNR, CDR2 FQNEAQ (reference sequence). The V end lost 6 bases, the J end lost 1 base, and 15 bases lay between the germline ends. This CDR3 is 15 amino acids long. The DNA of the CDR3 is TGTGCCAGCAGGACCAGTTTTTCAGATAACTATGGCTACACCTTC. This gives the protein CASRTSFSDNYGYTF. The entire variable domain, with the rest obtained from reference TRBV7-9 and TRBJ1-2, is as follows: DTGVSQNPRHKITKRGQNVTFRCDPISEHNRLYWYRQTLGQGPEFLTYFQNEAQLEKSRLLSDRFSAERPKGSFSTLEIQRTEQGDSAMYLCASRTSFSDNYGYTFGSGTRLTVV.

The chain has TRBV3-1 (or the pseudogene TRBV3-2) and TRBJ1-1; D call uncertain. Trimming took 0 bases from V and 1 from J, leaving 12 bases between them. The CDR3 has 16 residues. Germline values: CDR1 LGHDT, CDR2 YNNKEL (reference sequence). The CDR3 spells CASSQELTGRNTEAFF. The CDR3 DNA is TGTGCCAGCAGCCAAGAGCTGACTGGGCGGAACACTGAAGCTTTCTTT.

The chain couples TRBV2 to TRBJ1-6; 7 nucleotides agree with TRBD1. This CDR3 has 15 amino acids. Germline V gene lookup returns CDR1 SNHLY and CDR2 FYNNEI. Germline trimming cut 5 bases from V and 8 bases from J; bases unmatched to any gene: 9. CDR3 sequence: CASSPRTGSYSPLHF. The CDR3 bases are TGTGCCAGCAGTCCCCGGACAGGCAGTTATTCACCCCTCCACTTT.

The chain is built from TRBV2 and TRBJ1-1; a possible D gene is TRBD1 (6 bases). Germline CDR1 SNHLY, CDR2 FYNNEI. The V gene lost 9 bases and the J gene lost 1 base, with 12 bases spanning the gap. The CDR3 has 13 residues. For the CDR3, the DNA is TGTGCCAGTACCGGGACATCGAACACTGAAGCTTTCTTT. Amino acid sequence: CASTGTSNTEAFF. Supplemented by reference TRBV2 and TRBJ1-1, the full variable domain reads EPEVTQTPSHQVTQMGQEVILRCVPISNHLYFYWYRQILGQKVEFLVSFYNNEISEKSEIFDDQFSVERPDGSNFTLKIRSTKLEDSAMYFCASTGTSNTEAFFGQGTRLTVV.

This clone has only one observation. The V gene is TRBV7-3, the J gene TRBJ2-3; 10 nucleotides agree with TRBD2. J gave up 3 bases and V 1 base, and 1 base lay outside the gene matches. The CDR3 is made up of 15 amino acids. Germline V gene lookup returns CDR1 SGHTA and CDR2 FQGTGA. In nucleotides, the CDR3 is TGTGCCAGCAGCTTAATAGCGGGGGGTACAGATACGCAGTATTTT. Translated, it gives CASSLIAGGTDTQYF.

The table lists this clone with a count of one. V is TRBV5-1 and J is TRBJ1-3, with D unclear. Deletions cut 1 base from V and 0 bases from J, with 5 bases between. The CDR3 sequence is 14 residues long. Germline-derived CDR1 and CDR2 are SGHRS and YFSETQ. The chain's CDR3 is CASSLTTSGNTIYF. Here the CDR3 DNA reads TGCGCCAGCAGCTTGACGACCTCTGGAAACACCATATATTTT. Full variable domain (remainder filled in from reference TRBV5-1 and TRBJ1-3): KAGVTQTPRYLIKTRGQQVTLSCSPISGHRSVSWYQQTPGQGLQFLFEYFSETQRNKGNFPGRFSGRQFSNSRSEMNVSTLELGDSALYLCASSLTTSGNTIYFGEGSWLTVV.

The chain employs TRBV5-1 and TRBJ1-6; D gene uncertain. Between the trimmed V and J ends, which lost 1 base and 5 bases, there was a span of 7 bases. The CDR3 is made up of 14 amino acids. Per the germline V gene, CDR1 is SGHRS and CDR2 is YFSETQ. Here the CDR3 reads CASSLSVNNSPLHF. DNA of the CDR3: TGCGCCAGCAGCTTGTCAGTGAATAATTCACCCCTCCACTTT.

The chain links TRBV29-1 to TRBJ1-2; D not certain. CDR1 and CDR2 from the germline V gene are SQVTM and ANQGSEA. The length of the CDR3 is 15 residues. Trimming pared 6 bases from V and 3 bases from J, leaving 20 bases between. The CDR3 nucleotides read TGCAGCGTGCCGAGCCAGGCCGCGAGGGACTATGGCTACACCTTC. It specifies CSVPSQAARDYGYTF.

Notes on this clone: At the DNA level, this CDR3 is encoded by other sequences in the same sample as well. The J gene is TRBJ1-2, the V gene TRBV11-2, with a possible D match to TRBD1 (5 bases). This CDR3 contains 14 residues. V was cut by 0 bases and J by 2 bases, with 7 bases left in between. CDR1 is SGHAT, CDR2 FQNNGV, per germline. The chain's CDR3 is CASSLDAGNYGYTF. The CDR3 DNA reads TGTGCCAGCAGCTTAGATGCAGGGAACTATGGCTACACCTTC.

The chain joins TRBV7-8 to TRBJ1-2; D not resolved. V lost 5 bases and J 4 bases, leaving 11 bases between the germline ends. The CDR3 length is 13 residues. CDR1 is SGHVS and CDR2 is FQNEAQ in the germline V gene. The DNA for the CDR3 is TGTGCCAGCAGCCACGAGCTCAGCTATGGCTACACCTTC. This codes for CASSHELSYGYTF. The full variable domain, in which reference TRBV7-8 and TRBJ1-2 provide the parts outside the CDR3, is GAGVSQSPRYKVAKRGQDVALRCDPISGHVSLFWYQQALGQGPEFLTYFQNEAQLDKSGLPSDRFFAERPEGSVSTLKIQRTQQEDSAVYLCASSHELSYGYTFGSGTRLTVV.

This clone has only one observation. The V gene is TRBV7-2, the J gene TRBJ1-5, with 7 bases that match TRBD1. Germline CDR1 SGHTA, CDR2 FQGNSA. Trimming removed 5 bases from V and 4 bases from J; junction bases left unmatched: 5. The CDR3 is 14 residues long. This CDR3 reads CASSPQGINQPQHF. For the CDR3, the DNA is TGTGCCAGCAGCCCACAGGGGATAAATCAGCCCCAGCATTTT.

The rearrangement joins TRBV18 to TRBJ2-5, with 9 bases lining up with TRBD1. The germline V gene encodes CDR1 KGHSH and CDR2 LQKENI. Trimming removed 1 base from V and 2 bases from J; junction bases left unmatched: 2. The CDR3 totals 15 residues. The CDR3 spells CASSPQTGGQETQYF. CDR3 coding DNA: TGTGCCAGCTCACCACAGACAGGGGGGCAAGAGACCCAGTACTTC.

This clone came up once. V is TRBV6-5 and J is TRBJ1-1, with TRBD1 as a possible D gene (5 bases). Trimming took 7 bases from V and 6 from J, leaving 15 bases between them. The CDR3 consists of 13 residues. CDR1 and CDR2 from the germline V gene are MNHEY and SVGAGI. CDR3 coding DNA: TGTGCCAGCAAAAGGGACGGAGTCTCTGAAGCTTTCTTT. Its translation is CASKRDGVSEAFF.

The J gene is TRBJ1-4, the V gene TRBV28; D possibly corresponds to TRBD1 (6 bases). V gave up 2 bases and J gave up 7 bases, with 17 bases separating them. The CDR3 has 16 amino acids. CDR1 and CDR2 from the germline V gene are MDHEN and SYDVKM. The CDR3 protein is CASSLILPGESEKLFF. In DNA, the CDR3 is TGTGCCAGCAGTTTAATTTTGCCAGGGGAGAGTGAAAAACTGTTTTTT.

The V gene is TRBV2, the J gene TRBJ1-2; 10 nucleotides match TRBD1. The CDR3 spans 15 residues. Trimming at V came to 6 bases and at J to 4 bases, leaving 8 bases not matched to a gene. Germline V gives CDR1 SNHLY, CDR2 FYNNEI. The CDR3 DNA follows: TGTGCCAGCAGGGAACGGGGACAGGGGTCCTATGGCTACACCTTC. Amino acids: CASRERGQGSYGYTF.

The chain combines TRBV30 with TRBJ1-1; 7 bases match TRBD1. V trimming: 7 bases; J trimming: 2 bases; junction bases outside the gene matches: 10. Germline V gene data show CDR1 as GTSNPN and CDR2 as SVGIG (reference sequence). The CDR3 covers 14 residues. CDR3 in amino acids: CASLTGSINTEAFF. CDR3 sequence (DNA): TGTGCCTCTCTGACAGGGAGTATTAACACTGAAGCTTTCTTT.

The chain has TRBV19 and TRBJ1-5; unclear D gene. CDR3 size: 12 residues. V dropped 1 base and J dropped 7 bases, with 5 bases sitting between them. The germline V gene encodes CDR1 LNHDA and CDR2 SQIVND (reference sequence). The CDR3 protein is CASSIGRQPQHF. The CDR3 nucleotides are TGTGCCAGTAGTATAGGAAGGCAGCCCCAGCATTTT.